This entry is about one T cell receptor (beta chain). Its antigen remains undetermined. Base quality data are lacking; no much larger clone is found one base away. These data belong to a study of blood T cell repertoires in COVID-19 (dated by TCRdb to about 2020). For the study in its entirety: Collaborator samples came from the United States, Italy and Spain and covered acute and convalescent phases of COVID-19. The prospective study material was composed of cDNA or gDNA derived from T cells, B-cell-depleted T cells, or PBMCs. The dataset comprised deeply sampled blood TCRbeta repertoires from subjects exposed to, actively infected with, or recovered from COVID-19. A freely available public database, intended as a resource for researchers studying the immune response to SARS-CoV-2, is where the repertoires were released. The samples were drawn from the first 160 participants of the ongoing ImmuneRACE study and from roughly 1,300 subjects provided by 6 global collaborators. The sample metadata nearly always contained a de-identified subject ID, COVID-19 status, age in years and sex. Where available, HLA class I and class II types were obtained from metadata supplied by the sample provider rather than from assay-based typing. What the research found in general, with its limitations: Clinical and demographic metadata were provided uncurated, with the amount varying by source and participant.

TCRbeta CDR3 regions were amplified from genomic DNA by means of the immunoSEQ Assay, a bias-controlled multiplex PCR. The authors' analysis ran thus. Nucleated cell counts per sample were estimated from amplification of reference gene primers within the assay. To quantify the absolute abundance of each unique TCRbeta CDR3 rearrangement, sequence reads were collapsed and filtered. Productive Simpson clonality was computed per sample as the square root of Simpson's diversity index over productive rearrangements. The source is immuneACCESS, and TCRdb retained only in-frame sequences with V and J called. Part of the clones is not carried over; for the studies checked, unresolved V genes explain less than half of this, and the remainder is unexplained. V, J and clone size reflect that table, while D and trimming were determined from the DNA. Across this sample there are 250,000 to 300,000 clones, with under 90% seen only once. Roughly 2.9% of the sample rests with the top ten.

Collaborating institutions collected whole blood in K2EDTA tubes following their own protocols. For TCRbeta analysis, collaborator samples were shipped as frozen whole blood, as isolated PBMCs, or as DNA extracted from either sample type. After removal of 6 bases from V and 0 bases from J, the junction retains 12 bases not matched to a gene. The CDR3 runs 19 residues from the cysteine to the phenylalanine. Only the CDR3 DNA is retained, 57 bases long and in frame from the first base. Reading the germline V gene gives CDR1 SNHLY and CDR2 FYNNEI. Recombination linked TRBV2 to TRBJ2-3; the junction holds 13 bases that match TRBD2. The clonotype comes from a woman aged 60-70 years with active or convalescent COVID-19. What was sequenced was peripheral blood. The bases read TGTGCCAGCAGACGAGACCCTACTAGCGGGGGGGCTAGCACAGATACGCAGTATTTT. Its product reads: CASRRDPTSGGASTDTQYF.